This T cell receptor beta chain stems from a study of T cell responses to AZD1222 COVID-19 vaccine. Study outcomes and limitations: No day 14 peak samples; only post-peak repertoires were characterized. White British people made up most donors, females outnumbered males, and clonal diversity was possibly underestimated.

V gave up 2 bases and J gave up 2 bases, with 8 bases separating them. This CDR3 is built from 13 residues. The germline V gene encodes CDR1 SGHNT and CDR2 YYREEE (reference sequence). This clone has only a few counts. Its antigen is undetermined. TCRdb's copy holds only in-frame clones and misses some; the assay was immunoSEQ multiplex PCR. The table shows over 65,000 clones, with approximately 89% occurring only once. The chain combines TRBV5-4 with TRBJ2-7; D might be TRBD1 or TRBD2, each matching 5 bases. This TCR was sampled from an adult who received the AZD1222 COVID-19 vaccine. The material sequenced was peripheral blood, taken 28 days after the second AZD1222 dose. CDR3 sequence reads: CASSFQGPYEQYF. The CDR3 bases are TGTGCCAGCAGCTTTCAGGGACCCTACGAGCAGTACTTC.